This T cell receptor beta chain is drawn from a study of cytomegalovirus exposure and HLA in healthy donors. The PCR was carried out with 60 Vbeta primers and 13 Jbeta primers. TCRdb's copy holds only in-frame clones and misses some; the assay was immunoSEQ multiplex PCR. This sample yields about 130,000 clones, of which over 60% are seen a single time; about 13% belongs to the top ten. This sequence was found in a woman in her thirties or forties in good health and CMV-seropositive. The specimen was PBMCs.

CDR3 amino acids: CASSEARSEQYF. CDR3 DNA sequence: TGTGCCAGCAGTGAAGCGCGTAGCGAGCAGTACTTC. The genes are TRBV6-1 and TRBJ2-7; D is uncertain. The CDR3 totals 12 residues. CDR1 and CDR2 from the germline V gene are MNHNS and SASEGT. Trimming took off 0 bases at V and 6 bases at J, with 6 bases between the two ends.